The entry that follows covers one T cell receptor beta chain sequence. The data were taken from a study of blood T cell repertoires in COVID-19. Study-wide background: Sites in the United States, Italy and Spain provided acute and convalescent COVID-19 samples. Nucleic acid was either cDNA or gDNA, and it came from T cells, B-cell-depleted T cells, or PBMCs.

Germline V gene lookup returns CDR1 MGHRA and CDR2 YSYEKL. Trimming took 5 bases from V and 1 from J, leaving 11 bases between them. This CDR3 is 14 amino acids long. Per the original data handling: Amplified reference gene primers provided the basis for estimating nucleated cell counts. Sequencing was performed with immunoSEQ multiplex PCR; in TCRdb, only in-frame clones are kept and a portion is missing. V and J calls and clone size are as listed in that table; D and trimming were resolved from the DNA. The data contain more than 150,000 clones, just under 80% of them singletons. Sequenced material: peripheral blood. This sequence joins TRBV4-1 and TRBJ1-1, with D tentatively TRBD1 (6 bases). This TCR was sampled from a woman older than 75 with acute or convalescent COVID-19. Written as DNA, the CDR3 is TGCGCCAGCAGCACCCGGACAGAGAACACTGAAGCTTTCTTT. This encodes CASSTRTENTEAFF.